This T cell receptor beta chain comes out of a study of blood T cell repertoires in COVID-19. Study context: T cells, B-cell-depleted T cells, or PBMCs supplied cDNA or gDNA.

Authors' data handling: Amplification with reference gene primers provided the estimates of nucleated cell counts. The data were produced by immunoSEQ multiplex PCR, yet TCRdb's version contains in-frame clones alone and is incomplete. V and J calls and clone size are copied from that table; D and trimming were computed from the DNA. Among approximately 50,000 clones, 70% to 85% were seen once, and the ten largest hold 11%. V trimming: 5 bases; J trimming: 6 bases; junction bases outside the gene matches: 8. The germline CDR1 and CDR2 sequences are LGHDT and YNNKEL (reference sequence). This CDR3 contains 15 residues.

Material: peripheral blood. The TCR comes from an older man with COVID-19, enrolled during active disease. V usage is TRBV3-1 (or the pseudogene TRBV3-2) and J usage is TRBJ1-4; 8 bases are a match to TRBD1. The CDR3 region is CASSESGGLDEKLFF. For the CDR3, the DNA is TGTGCCAGCAGCGAATCAGGGGGCCTCGATGAAAAACTGTTTTTT.